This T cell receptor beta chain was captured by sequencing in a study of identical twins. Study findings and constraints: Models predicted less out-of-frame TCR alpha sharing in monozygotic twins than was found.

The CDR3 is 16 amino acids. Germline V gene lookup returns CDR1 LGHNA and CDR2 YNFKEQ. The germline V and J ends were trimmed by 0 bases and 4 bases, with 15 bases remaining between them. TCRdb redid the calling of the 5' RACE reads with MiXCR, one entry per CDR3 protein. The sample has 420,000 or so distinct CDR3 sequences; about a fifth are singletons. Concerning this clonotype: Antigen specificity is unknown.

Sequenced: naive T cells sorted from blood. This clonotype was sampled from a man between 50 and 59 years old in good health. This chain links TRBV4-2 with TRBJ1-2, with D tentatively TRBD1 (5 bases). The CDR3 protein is CASSQDEGRAPYGYTF. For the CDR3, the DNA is TGTGCCAGCAGCCAAGATGAGGGGAGGGCTCCCTATGGCTACACCTTC.